Included here is one T cell receptor (beta chain) sequence, with context. Its antigen is unknown. Germline CDR1 is SGHNT and CDR2 is YENEEA. The CDR3 runs to 14 residues. V lost 3 bases to trimming and J lost 8 bases, with 13 bases between them. Using immunoSEQ multiplex PCR, the repertoire was profiled, and TCRdb retains in-frame clones only, with some absent. The data show over 65,000 clones, around 84% seen once. The entry originates in a study of OX40 agonist ivuxolimab in advanced cancers. For the study at large: Dose-escalation patients had hepatocellular carcinoma, melanoma, renal cell or head and neck cancer.

Overall study results and limits: Low clonal expansion, among the lowest seen, marked partial responders at 0.1-3.0 mg/kg. Clonal expansion by week 6 occurred in CD4+ and CD8+ blood T cells (at 0.1 to 3.0 mg/kg). Antigens targeted by the expanded peripheral T cells were not determined.

The clonotype was recovered from an adult with an advanced solid tumor such as melanoma, head and neck, liver or kidney cancer. The specimen comprised CD4+ or CD8+ T cells sorted from blood, sampled in a trial of the OX40 agonist ivuxolimab. V gene TRBV11-3 combines with J gene TRBJ1-4; D perhaps matches TRBD1 (5 bases). The CDR3 sequence: CASSLRGAREKLFF. The CDR3 DNA reads as TGTGCCAGCAGCTTGAGGGGCGCTCGGGAAAAACTGTTTTTT.